This TCR beta chain came from a study of shared clonotypes between healthy human individuals. Regarding this clone: This may stem from a read error, because a much larger clone lies one nucleotide away. Other DNA sequences from this sample encode an identical CDR3 as well.

The CDR3 contains 11 residues. V lost 4 bases to trimming and J lost 5 bases, with 5 bases between them. Germline-derived CDR1 and CDR2 are KGHSH and LQKENI. CD4+ cells underwent separation, giving CD45RA+ naive and CD45RA-negative memory subsets. Clones were sequenced by immunoSEQ multiplex PCR, and TCRdb holds only the in-frame ones, with some missing. Of some 2,400,000 clones in the sample, approximately 95% were seen once. Input material: naive CD4+ T cells sorted from blood. Subset here: CD45RA+ positively selected. The chain couples TRBV18 to TRBJ2-5; D is uncertain. The receptor comes from a man aged 18 to 35 in good health. The DNA of the CDR3 is TGTGCCAGCTCACTAGGGGAGACCCAGTACTTC. Translating gives CASSLGETQYF.